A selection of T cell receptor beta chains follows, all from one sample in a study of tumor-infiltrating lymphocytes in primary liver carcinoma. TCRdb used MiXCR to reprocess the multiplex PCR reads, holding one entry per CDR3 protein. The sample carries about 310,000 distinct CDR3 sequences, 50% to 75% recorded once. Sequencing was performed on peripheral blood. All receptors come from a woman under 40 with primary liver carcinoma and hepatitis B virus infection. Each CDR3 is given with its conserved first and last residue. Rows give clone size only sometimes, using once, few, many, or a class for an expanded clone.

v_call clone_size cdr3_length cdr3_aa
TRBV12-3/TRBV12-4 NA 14 CASSFGHSIDTQYF
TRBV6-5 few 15 CASSPAGGRRNEQFF
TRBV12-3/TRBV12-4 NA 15 CASSLSGTSVETQYF
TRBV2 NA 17 CASSAPPRGYGDTEAFF
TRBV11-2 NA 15 CAISLSSGSYNEQFF
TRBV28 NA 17 CASSFAARTDFNSPLQF
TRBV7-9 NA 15 CASSFAGTGSYEQYF
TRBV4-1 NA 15 CASSQSLAASSPLHF
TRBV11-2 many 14 CASSDAQGTGELFF
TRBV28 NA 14 CASSYWTEAYEQYF
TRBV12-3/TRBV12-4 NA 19 CASSLSLIGGPPGAYEQYF
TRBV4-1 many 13 CASSQERAYEQYF
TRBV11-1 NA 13 CAWRGGSLREQFF
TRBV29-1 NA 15 CSVQGGPRDSYEQYF
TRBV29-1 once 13 CSVGHRGAYEQYF
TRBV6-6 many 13 CASSSSNAGELFF
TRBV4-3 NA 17 CASSQDMRGGSTDTQYF
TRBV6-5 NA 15 CASSLNRDSFYTQYF
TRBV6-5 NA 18 CVSSYSWVAGRSTDTQYF
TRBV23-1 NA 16 CTSSQSPPYERGAYTF
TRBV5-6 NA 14 CASSFGTWVSEAFF
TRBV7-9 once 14 CANSLVNRVEKLFF
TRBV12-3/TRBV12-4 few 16 CASSWGSSGSWNEQFF
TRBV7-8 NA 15 CASREGVWANTGAFF
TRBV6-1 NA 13 CASSVAGASIQYF
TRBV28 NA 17 CASRTGGAVGPINIQYF
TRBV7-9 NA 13 CASNLVDRDEQFF
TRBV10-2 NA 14 CASRRTANSCEQYF
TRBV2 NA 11 CASSEENEQFF
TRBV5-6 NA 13 CASSPTGTGEQYF
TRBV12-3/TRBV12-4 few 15 CASSLAGGGPDTQYF
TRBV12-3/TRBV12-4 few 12 CASSFIPGELFF
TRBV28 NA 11 CATATGDEQYF
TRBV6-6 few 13 CASSYAVLNEQFF